What follows is one T cell receptor (beta chain) and its context. Its antigen is currently unknown. The read ends 3 residues before the CDR3 terminus; that terminus is restored from the germline J gene. CDR1 and CDR2 from the germline V gene are SGHRS and YFSETQ. The CDR3 extends over 14 amino acids. Trimming took 4 bases from V and 7 from J, leaving 17 bases between them. Repertoires were generated with immunoSEQ multiplex PCR, while TCRdb's copy carries only in-frame clones and drops some. The specimen gives about 33,000 clones without singletons; the ten biggest hold roughly 6.1%. This sample was taken from a study of T cell clonality in common variable immunodeficiency. Study results and caveats: Reportedly, TCR beta sequences from common variable immunodeficiency showed fewer deletions and N-nucleotide insertions.

The chain links TRBV5-1 to TRBJ1-1; maybe TRBD1 (6 bases). The receptor was derived from a human donor with common variable immunodeficiency. Material for sequencing was peripheral blood mononuclear cells. The chain's CDR3 is CASSEGGGEGEAFF. CDR3 DNA (partial): TGCGCCAGCAGCGAAGGGGGGGGCGAGGGTGAA. The full variable domain, with the rest looked up from reference TRBV5-1 and TRBJ1-1, is KAGVTQTPRYLIKTRGQQVTLSCSPISGHRSVSWYQQTPGQGLQFLFEYFSETQRNKGNFPGRFSGRQFSNSRSEMNVSTLELGDSALYLCASSEGGGEGEAFFGQGTRLTVV.